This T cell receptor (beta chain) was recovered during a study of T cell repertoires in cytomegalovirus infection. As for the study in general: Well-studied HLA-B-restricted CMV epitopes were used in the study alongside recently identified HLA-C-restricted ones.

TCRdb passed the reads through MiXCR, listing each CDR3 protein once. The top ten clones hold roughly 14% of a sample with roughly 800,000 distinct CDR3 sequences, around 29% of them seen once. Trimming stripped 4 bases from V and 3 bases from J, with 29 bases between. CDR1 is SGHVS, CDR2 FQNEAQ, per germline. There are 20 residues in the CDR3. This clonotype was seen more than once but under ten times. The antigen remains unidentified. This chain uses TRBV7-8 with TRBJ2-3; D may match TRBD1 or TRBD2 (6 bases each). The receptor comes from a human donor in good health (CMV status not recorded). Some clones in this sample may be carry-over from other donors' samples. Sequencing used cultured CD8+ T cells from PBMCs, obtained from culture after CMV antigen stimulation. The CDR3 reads CASSSPWGAPIGQSTDTQYF. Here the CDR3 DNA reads TGTGCCAGCAGCTCTCCCTGGGGGGCCCCTATAGGCCAAAGTACAGATACGCAGTATTTT.